Shown below are 6 T cell receptor beta chains from a single sample sequenced in a study of shared clonotypes between healthy human individuals. TCRdb's copy holds only in-frame clones and misses some; the assay was immunoSEQ multiplex PCR. The sample records approximately 1,500,000 clones, more than 95% being singletons. The material sequenced was naive CD4+ T cells sorted from blood. The sample's subset: CD45RA+ positively selected. The receptors come from a man in his thirties or forties in good health.

This chain uses TRBV6-1 with TRBJ2-3, with D unresolved. Trimming took 3 bases from V and 0 from J, leaving 7 bases between them. CDR3 length equals 14 residues. Germline CDR1 MNHNS, CDR2 SASEGT. The CDR3 region is CASSEGSSTDTQYF. The CDR3 region has the DNA TGTGCCAGCAGTGAGGGTAGCAGCACAGATACGCAGTATTTT.

The chain couples TRBV6-1 to TRBJ1-5; no firm D call. The germline V and J ends were trimmed by 8 bases and 2 bases, with 13 bases remaining between them. There are 14 residues in the CDR3. Germline assignment: CDR1 MNHNS and CDR2 SASEGT. The CDR3 DNA is TGTGCCAGCTCTAGCCTAGTCGGCAATCAGCCCCAGCATTTT. This translates into CASSSLVGNQPQHF.

This chain uses TRBV6-1 with TRBJ1-1; D possibly corresponds to TRBD1 (5 bases). This CDR3 contains 15 residues. Germline CDR1 reads MNHNS; CDR2 reads SASEGT. With 5 bases removed from V and 5 bases from J, the gap between germline ends came to 18 bases. DNA for the CDR3: TGTGCCAGCAGTACTTTGGCAGGGACTAAAACTGAAGCTTTCTTT. Translated, it gives CASSTLAGTKTEAFF.

J is TRBJ1-1 and V is TRBV11-2; D is possibly TRBD1 (6 bases). The CDR3 has 13 amino acids. Per the germline V gene, CDR1 is SGHAT and CDR2 is FQNNGV. V was pared by 5 bases and J by 5 bases, with 12 bases between. The CDR3 loop reads CASSLRGSTEAFF. CDR3 coding DNA: TGTGCCAGCAGCCTGAGGGGGTCAACTGAAGCTTTCTTT.

This clone was counted a single time. This sequence joins TRBV15 and TRBJ1-2, with D unresolved. Germline values: CDR1 LNHNV, CDR2 YYDKDF (reference sequence). V was clipped by 4 bases and J by 9 bases, with 12 bases between them. CDR3 length: 12 amino acids. The CDR3 sequence: CATSKSDLSYTF. Written as DNA, the CDR3 is TGTGCCACCAGCAAGAGCGATCTCAGCTACACCTTC.

For the CDR3, the DNA is TGCGCCAGCAGCTTTTCGGTGTCTCCCGTGGGACTAGCGGGAGAGGCTCTGATGTTTTTT. Encoded protein: CASSFSVSPVGLAGEALMFF. The chain joins TRBV5-1 to TRBJ2-2, with 14 bases matching TRBD2. The CDR3 has 20 residues. Germline CDR1 SGHRS, CDR2 YFSETQ. V shed 2 bases and J 15 bases; nucleotides not matched to a gene: 24.